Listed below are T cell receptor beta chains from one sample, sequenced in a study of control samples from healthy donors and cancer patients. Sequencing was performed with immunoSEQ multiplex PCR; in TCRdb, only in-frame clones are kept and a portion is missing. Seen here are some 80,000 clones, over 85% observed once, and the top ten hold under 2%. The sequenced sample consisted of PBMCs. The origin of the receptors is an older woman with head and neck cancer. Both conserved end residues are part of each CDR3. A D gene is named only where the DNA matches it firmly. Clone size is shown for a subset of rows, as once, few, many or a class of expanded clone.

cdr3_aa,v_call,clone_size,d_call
CATSRDLGPNTEAFF,TRBV15,-,-
CASSDGGRENTEAFF,TRBV28,-,-
CASSSRLAGSYNEQFF,TRBV27,-,TRBD2
CASSQQRRGNTIYF,TRBV6-5,once,-
CASSPFSTSIYEQYF,TRBV6-2/TRBV6-3,-,-
CASKVFGSNTEAFF,TRBV2,once,-
CASKAPDRAFQPQHF,TRBV28,-,TRBD1
CASSFLVVGTEAFF,TRBV5-6,-,-
CASIGRAEAFF,TRBV27,-,-
CASRPGGGLGYGYTF,TRBV27,-,TRBD1
CATSDPGWGFHNEQFF,TRBV24-1,-,-
CASSSREGLYNEQFF,TRBV5-4,-,TRBD2
CASSSGLAGVHEQFF,TRBV5-1,-,TRBD2
CASSVSGDPGTEAFF,TRBV5-1,once,-
CASSLFFSGTSTDTQYF,TRBV27,-,-
CSVGQGTQNEQFF,TRBV29-1,-,-
CASSPRVSGGETQYF,TRBV6-6,once,TRBD2
CASSLGQAPRTEAFF,TRBV5-6,-,-
CASNLRGTDNSPLHF,TRBV19,-,-
CAWMGQGASEAFF,TRBV30,-,TRBD1
CASSQDSQKPQHF,TRBV4-2,-,-
CASSPVTGGGYEQYF,TRBV18,few,TRBD1
CASSYSGRPGEQFF,TRBV6-5,-,-
CASSPFKEWGTEAFF,TRBV18,-,-
CATSDVGQGISEAFF,TRBV24-1,-,TRBD1
CAWSKEREWANEQFF,TRBV30,-,TRBD2
CSASPGVGTDTQYF,TRBV20-1,-,-
CASSYSSGPYEQYF,TRBV6-5,-,-
CASSLGHTEAFF,TRBV5-4,-,-
CASSGNTIYF,TRBV6-6,once,-
CAISERLAGGYEQYF,TRBV10-3,-,TRBD2
CASRSPGRGSSYEQYF,TRBV19,-,-
CSVLTGGDQPQHF,TRBV29-1,-,TRBD1
CASSMLAGPADTQYF,TRBV19,-,TRBD2
CATESGVKGTDTQYF,TRBV15,-,-